The clone carrying this T cell receptor beta chain was recorded at least ten times. Its specificity is unknown. The cDNA was synthesized by 5'RACE incorporating 10-nucleotide random UMIs. Every sequencing run generated over 160 million TCR-beta sequences from 15-18 subjects. TCRdb re-called the 5' RACE reads through MiXCR, storing one row per CDR3 protein. The sample has 71,000 or so distinct CDR3 sequences; about 5.2% are singletons. V shed 2 bases and J 5 bases; nucleotides not matched to a gene: 6. The CDR3 runs to 15 residues. CDR1 and CDR2 (germline): SGHDT, YYEEEE. 2 million PBMCs stored at -80 C were the source of the unsorted libraries. This record comes from a study of neurological immune-mediated disorders. Points from the study as a whole: The greatest TCR clonal expansion appeared in HTLV-1-associated myelopathy and the smallest, falling below healthy controls, in multiple sclerosis.

The sample was PBMCs. The J gene is TRBJ2-1, the V gene TRBV5-6, with 8 positions matching TRBD1. This TCR derives from a woman in her 30s with multiple sclerosis. The CDR3 is CASSFGQGEHNEQFF. The CDR3 DNA reads TGTGCCAGCAGCTTCGGACAGGGTGAACACAATGAGCAGTTCTTC.